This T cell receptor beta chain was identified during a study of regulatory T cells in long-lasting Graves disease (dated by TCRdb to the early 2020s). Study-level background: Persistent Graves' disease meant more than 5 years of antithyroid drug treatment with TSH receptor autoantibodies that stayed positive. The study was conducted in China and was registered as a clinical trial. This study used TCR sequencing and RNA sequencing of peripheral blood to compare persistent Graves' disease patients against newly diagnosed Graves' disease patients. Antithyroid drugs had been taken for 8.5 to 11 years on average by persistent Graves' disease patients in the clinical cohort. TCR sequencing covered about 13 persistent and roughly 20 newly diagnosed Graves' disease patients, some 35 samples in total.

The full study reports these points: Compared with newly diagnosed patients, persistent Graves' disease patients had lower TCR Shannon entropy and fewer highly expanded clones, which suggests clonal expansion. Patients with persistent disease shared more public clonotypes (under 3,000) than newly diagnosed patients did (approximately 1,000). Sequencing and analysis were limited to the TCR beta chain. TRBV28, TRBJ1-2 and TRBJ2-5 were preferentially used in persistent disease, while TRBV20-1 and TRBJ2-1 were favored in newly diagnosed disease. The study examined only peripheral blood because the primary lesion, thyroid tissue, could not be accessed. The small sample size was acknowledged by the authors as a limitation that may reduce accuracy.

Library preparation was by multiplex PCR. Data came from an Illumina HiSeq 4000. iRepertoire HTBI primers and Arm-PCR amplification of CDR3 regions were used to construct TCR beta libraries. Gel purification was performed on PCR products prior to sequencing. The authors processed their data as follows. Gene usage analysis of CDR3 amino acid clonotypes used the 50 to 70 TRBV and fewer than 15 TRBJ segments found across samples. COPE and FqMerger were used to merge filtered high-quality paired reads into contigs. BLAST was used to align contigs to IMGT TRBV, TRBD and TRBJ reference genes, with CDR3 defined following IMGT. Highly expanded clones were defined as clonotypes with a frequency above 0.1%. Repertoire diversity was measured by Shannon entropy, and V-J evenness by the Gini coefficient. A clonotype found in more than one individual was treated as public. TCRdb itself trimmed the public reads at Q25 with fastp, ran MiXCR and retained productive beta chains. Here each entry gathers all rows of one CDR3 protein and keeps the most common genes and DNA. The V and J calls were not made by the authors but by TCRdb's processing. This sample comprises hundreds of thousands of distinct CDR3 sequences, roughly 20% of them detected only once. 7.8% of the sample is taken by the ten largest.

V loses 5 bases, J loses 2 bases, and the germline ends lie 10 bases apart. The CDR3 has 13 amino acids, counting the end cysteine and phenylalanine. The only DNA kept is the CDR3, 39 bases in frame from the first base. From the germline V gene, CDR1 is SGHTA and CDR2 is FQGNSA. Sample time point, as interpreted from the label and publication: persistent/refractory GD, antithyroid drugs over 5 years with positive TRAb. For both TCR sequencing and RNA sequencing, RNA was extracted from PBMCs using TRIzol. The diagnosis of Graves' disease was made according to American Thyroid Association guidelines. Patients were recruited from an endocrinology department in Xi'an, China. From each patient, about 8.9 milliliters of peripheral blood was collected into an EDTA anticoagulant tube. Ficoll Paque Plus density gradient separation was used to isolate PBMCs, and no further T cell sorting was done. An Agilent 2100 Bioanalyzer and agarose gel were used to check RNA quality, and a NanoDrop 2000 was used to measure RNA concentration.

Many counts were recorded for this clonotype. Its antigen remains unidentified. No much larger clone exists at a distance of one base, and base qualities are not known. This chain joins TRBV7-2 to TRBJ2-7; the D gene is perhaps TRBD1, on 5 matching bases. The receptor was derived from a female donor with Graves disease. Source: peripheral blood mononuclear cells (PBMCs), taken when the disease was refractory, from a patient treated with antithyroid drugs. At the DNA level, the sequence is TGTGCCAGCAGCAGGACACGGACCTACGAGCAGTACTTC. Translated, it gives CASSRTRTYEQYF.